This is a list of T cell receptor beta chains from one sample in a study of yellow fever vaccine responses in identical twins. MiXCR was run by TCRdb on the RT-PCR reads, yielding one entry per CDR3 protein. The sample includes nearly 2,500 distinct CDR3 sequences, approximately 82% of them seen just once. The source was T cells from blood (PBMCs), unsorted or a sorted subset (not recorded which), collected before or after yellow fever vaccination (not recorded which). The source of these receptors is a woman aged 18-35 years who received the yellow fever vaccine. Both conserved end residues are part of each CDR3. The D gene is left open where the match is weak.

>NA|TRBJ2-1|TRBV12-3/TRBV12-4
CASSPLWDDNEQFF
TGTGCCAGCAGTCCTCTTTGGGACGACAATGAGCAGTTCTTC
>NA|TRBJ2-7|TRBV7-9
CASSSSGTPYEQYF
TGTGCCAGCAGCAGCTCCGGGACGCCCTACGAGCAGTACTTC
>NA|TRBJ2-1|TRBV6-5
CASSYSEEGAGEQFF
TGTGCCAGCAGTTACTCAGAGGAGGGGGCGGGTGAGCAGTTCTTC
>NA|TRBJ2-3|TRBV20-1
CSSRGRTDTQYF
TGCAGTTCTAGAGGTCGGACAGATACGCAGTATTTT
>NA|TRBJ1-1|TRBV11-1
CASDGFEAFF
TGTGCCAGCGATGGGTTTGAAGCTTTCTTT
>TRBD1|TRBJ2-7|TRBV12-3/TRBV12-4
CASSIGTGEFYEQYF
TGTGCCAGCAGTATTGGGACAGGGGAGTTTTACGAGCAGTACTTC
>NA|TRBJ2-1|TRBV28
CASRSGIYNEQFF
TGTGCCAGCCGCTCTGGGATTTACAATGAGCAGTTCTTC
>NA|TRBJ2-1|TRBV11-3
CASSWDNEQFF
TGTGCCAGCAGCTGGGACAATGAGCAGTTCTTC